This entry describes one T cell receptor (beta chain). Its antigen is unknown. The sample is drawn from a study of cytomegalovirus exposure and HLA in healthy donors. Study summary: Genotyping showed roughly 76% of roughly 390 donors falling in the Caucasian-associated ancestry cluster. Study-wide points: Rates of TCR association differed by HLA locus in a later analysis, with DRB1 highest and HLA-C lowest. Cytomegalovirus status was reportedly diagnosed by the classifier with high sensitivity and specificity.

Germline assignment: CDR1 LNHDA and CDR2 SQIVND (reference sequence). V lost 7 bases and J lost 2; bases outside the gene matches: 5. The CDR3 covers 14 residues. Primers included in the PCR were 60 Vbeta and 13 Jbeta primers. Only in-frame clones appear in the TCRdb table, and some are missing; sequencing was by immunoSEQ multiplex PCR. The table shows roughly 140,000 clones, with approximately 80% occurring only once. The clonotype comes from a woman in her 40s in good health and CMV-seropositive. What was sequenced was PBMCs. V is TRBV19 and J is TRBJ2-1; 7 nucleotides agree with TRBD2. The CDR3 here is CASMVGGAYNEQFF. For the CDR3, the DNA is TGTGCCAGTATGGTGGGGGGGGCCTACAATGAGCAGTTCTTC.